Following are 8 T cell receptor beta chains from one sample sequenced in a study of OX40 agonist ivuxolimab in advanced cancers. Measured with immunoSEQ multiplex PCR; TCRdb has only the in-frame clones, and not every one. The sample shows roughly 14,000 clones, 80% of them seen only once. The sequencing used CD4+ or CD8+ T cells sorted from blood, collected in a trial of the OX40 agonist ivuxolimab. These receptors came from an adult with an advanced solid tumor such as melanoma, head and neck, liver or kidney cancer.

The V gene is TRBV29-1, the J gene TRBJ1-2; D gene uncertain. This CDR3 has 12 amino acids. Germline V gene data show CDR1 as SQVTM and CDR2 as ANQGSEA. Trimming shortened V by 3 bases and J by 7 bases, and 12 bases separated the two germline ends. The CDR3 nucleotides are TGCAGCGTTGATAGTCCAAATCTTGGCTACACCTTC. Its translation is CSVDSPNLGYTF.

The CDR3 here is CASSLTSGRAYEQFF. DNA for the CDR3: TGTGCCAGCAGCTTAACCAGCGGGAGAGCCTATGAGCAGTTCTTC. The rearrangement uses TRBV7-3 and TRBJ2-1; 8 positions agree with TRBD2. The CDR3 sequence is 15 residues long. J gave up 8 bases and V 0 bases, and 6 bases lay outside the gene matches. The germline CDR1 and CDR2 sequences are SGHTA and FQGTGA.

The chain couples TRBV5-5 to TRBJ1-3; possibly TRBD1 for D (6 bases). Germline CDR1 reads SGHKS; CDR2 reads YYEKEE (reference sequence). The germline V and J ends were trimmed by 3 bases and 3 bases, with 16 bases remaining between them. This CDR3 region has 16 residues. The CDR3: CASSSPGHRDGNTIYF. CDR3 nucleotides: TGTGCCAGCAGCTCTCCGGGACATCGTGATGGAAACACCATATATTTT.

The chain carries TRBV28 and TRBJ2-2; 12 bases match TRBD1. The CDR3 is 17 amino acids. Germline V gene lookup returns CDR1 MDHEN and CDR2 SYDVKM. J lost 2 bases, V lost 3 bases, and 4 bases had no gene match. CDR3 in amino acids: CASSFWGQGANTGELFF. CDR3 coding DNA: TGTGCCAGCAGTTTTTGGGGACAGGGGGCTAACACCGGGGAGCTGTTTTTT.

This chain's CDR3 is CASSQWGSDTGELFF. In DNA, the CDR3 is TGCGCCAGCAGCCAATGGGGGAGTGACACCGGGGAGCTGTTTTTT. The rearrangement uses TRBV4-1 and TRBJ2-2, with D perhaps being TRBD1 or TRBD2 (5 bases each). The CDR3 is made up of 15 amino acids. CDR1 MGHRA and CDR2 YSYEKL come from the germline V gene. V was pared by 2 bases and J by 3 bases, with 10 bases between.

The rearrangement links TRBV5-6 to TRBJ1-5; D ambiguous. Trimming took 4 bases from V and 2 from J, leaving 13 bases between them. Germline V CDR1 and CDR2: SGHDT, YYEEEE. This CDR3 contains 15 residues. As DNA, the CDR3 is TGTGCCAGCAGCCCCGGACGGGGAGGCAATCAGCCCCAGCATTTT. Protein sequence: CASSPGRGGNQPQHF.

This chain uses TRBV6-5 with TRBJ2-2; D is unresolved. The ends were cut back, 0 bases at V and 7 bases at J, with 12 bases in the middle. The CDR3 consists of 15 residues. The V gene's germline CDR1 is MNHEY and CDR2 SVGAGI. The CDR3 bases are TGTGCCAGCAGTTACTCGAGGCAGGACGGCGGGGAGCTGTTTTTT. This codes for CASSYSRQDGGELFF.

The gene calls are TRBV9 and TRBJ2-5, with D possibly being TRBD1 or TRBD2 (6 bases each). Deletions cut 4 bases from V and 5 bases from J, with 15 bases between. The CDR3 totals 14 residues. Germline assignment: CDR1 SGDLS and CDR2 YYNGEE. The CDR3: CASSPEGGLETQYF. The CDR3 DNA reads as TGTGCCAGCAGCCCAGAGGGGGGCCTGGAGACCCAGTACTTC.